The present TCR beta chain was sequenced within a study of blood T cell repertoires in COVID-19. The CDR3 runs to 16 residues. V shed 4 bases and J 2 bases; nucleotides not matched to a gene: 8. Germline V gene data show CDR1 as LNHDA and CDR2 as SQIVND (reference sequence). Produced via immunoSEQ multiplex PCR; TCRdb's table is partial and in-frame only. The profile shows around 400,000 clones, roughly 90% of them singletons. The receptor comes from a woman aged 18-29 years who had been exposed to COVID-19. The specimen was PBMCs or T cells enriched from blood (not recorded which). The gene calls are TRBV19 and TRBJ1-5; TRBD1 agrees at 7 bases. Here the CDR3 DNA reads TGTGCCAGTAGTAACCGACAGGGTGGCGGCAATCAGCCCCAGCATTTT. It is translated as CASSNRQGGGNQPQHF.